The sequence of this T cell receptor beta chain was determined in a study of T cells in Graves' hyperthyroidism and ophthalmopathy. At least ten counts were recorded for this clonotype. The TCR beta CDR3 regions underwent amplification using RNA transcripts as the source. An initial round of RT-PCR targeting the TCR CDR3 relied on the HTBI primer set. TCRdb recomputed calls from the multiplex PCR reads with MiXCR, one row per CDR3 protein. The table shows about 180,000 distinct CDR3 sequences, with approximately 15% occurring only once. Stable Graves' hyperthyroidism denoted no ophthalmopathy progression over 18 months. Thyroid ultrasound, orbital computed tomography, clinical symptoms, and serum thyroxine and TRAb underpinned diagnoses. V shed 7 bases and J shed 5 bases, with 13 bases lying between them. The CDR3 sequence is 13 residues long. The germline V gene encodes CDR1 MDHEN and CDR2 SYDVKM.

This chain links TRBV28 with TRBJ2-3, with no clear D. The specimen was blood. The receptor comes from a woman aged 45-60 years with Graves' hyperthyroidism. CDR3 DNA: TGTGCCAGCACCCCCGGAATTAAAGATACGCAGTATTTT. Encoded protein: CASTPGIKDTQYF.